Listed here are 2 T cell receptor beta chains from one sample, sequenced in a study of technical replicates of blood from a handful of donors. Data came from immunoSEQ multiplex PCR; TCRdb stores just in-frame clones and leaves some out. The sample contains about 75,000 clones, around 97% of which appear only once. The source material was T cells isolated from PBMCs. These receptors all come from a human donor in good health.

V is TRBV28 and J is TRBJ1-5, with D possibly being TRBD1 (5 bases). The CDR3 consists of 15 residues. Germline assignment: CDR1 MDHEN and CDR2 SYDVKM. The V and J ends lost 6 bases and 4 bases respectively, with 16 bases between them. The DNA of the CDR3 is TGTGCCAGCAGCTCTCTGAGTGGGGGGAATCAGCCCCAGCATTTT. Its translation: CASSSLSGGNQPQHF.

This chain joins TRBV5-6 and TRBJ1-3; D remains unclear. Trimming stripped 2 bases from V and 0 bases from J, with 9 bases between. The germline V gene has CDR1 SGHDT and CDR2 YYEEEE. This CDR3 spans 15 amino acids. Written as DNA, the CDR3 is TGTGCCAGCAGCTTTGGGCAGAGCTCTGGAAACACCATATATTTT. Translating gives CASSFGQSSGNTIYF.